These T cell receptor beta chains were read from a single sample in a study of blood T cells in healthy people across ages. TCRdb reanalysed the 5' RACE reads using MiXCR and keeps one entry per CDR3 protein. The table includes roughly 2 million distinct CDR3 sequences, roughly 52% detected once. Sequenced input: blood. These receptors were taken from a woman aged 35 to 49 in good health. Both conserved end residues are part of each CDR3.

CDR3: CASSFAGRPYNSPLHF; V: TRBV27; J: TRBJ1-6
CDR3: CASSGNNQPQHF; V: TRBV7-2; J: TRBJ1-5
CDR3: CSAHGGTDTQYF; V: TRBV20-1; J: TRBJ2-3
CDR3: CASRRTSGTSGQQFF; V: TRBV6-5; J: TRBJ2-1
CDR3: CASSSGPIPNTEAFF; V: TRBV12-3/TRBV12-4; J: TRBJ1-1
CDR3: CASSQIEERYF; V: TRBV6-6; J: TRBJ2-5
CDR3: CASSDTGDGYGYTF; V: TRBV9; J: TRBJ1-2
CDR3: CASGPSGGWETQYF; V: TRBV27; J: NA
CDR3: CASSQFRGDYNEQYF; V: TRBV14; J: TRBJ2-7
CDR3: CASRLGTEEIVGTQYF; V: TRBV7-2; J: TRBJ2-5
CDR3: CASSSSGGAAGLAKNIQYF; V: TRBV5-1; J: TRBJ2-4
CDR3: CASSPGLAGGLNEQYF; V: TRBV3-1; J: NA
CDR3: CASSSSRDRAEAFF; V: TRBV7-6; J: TRBJ1-1
CDR3: CASSPDLVQETQYF; V: TRBV7-2; J: TRBJ2-5
CDR3: CASSVATGGVGGYTF; V: TRBV7-9; J: TRBJ1-2
CDR3: CATSKRGLQPQHF; V: TRBV15; J: TRBJ1-5
CDR3: CASSQGRGLAGGTDTQYF; V: TRBV4-2; J: TRBJ2-3
CDR3: CSAESGGRGGYTF; V: TRBV20-1; J: TRBJ1-2
CDR3: CASSALAGGKDTQYF; V: TRBV6-4; J: TRBJ2-3
CDR3: CASSQDARGSGNEQFF; V: TRBV4-3; J: TRBJ2-1
CDR3: CASRDLPGQGGKVNQPQHF; V: TRBV6-1; J: TRBJ1-5
CDR3: CSATKGGAGNEQFF; V: TRBV20-1; J: TRBJ2-1
CDR3: CASSYSRSGGRIEQYF; V: TRBV6-5; J: TRBJ2-5
CDR3: CASSTQGWGTQYF; V: TRBV7-2; J: NA
CDR3: CASNPQAPETQYF; V: TRBV28; J: TRBJ2-5
CDR3: CAISEGGGGYEQYF; V: TRBV10-3; J: TRBJ2-7
CDR3: CSARLVLYNEQYF; V: TRBV20-1; J: NA
CDR3: CASSQHRDRQNEAFF; V: TRBV5-1; J: TRBJ1-1
CDR3: CASSEWGLAGESSYNEQFF; V: TRBV6-1; J: TRBJ2-1
CDR3: CATSPGISGSGANVLTF; V: TRBV15; J: TRBJ2-6
CDR3: CASSLLKAAGYTF; V: TRBV4-1; J: TRBJ1-2
CDR3: CSANTDSLAKNIQYF; V: TRBV20-1; J: TRBJ2-4
CDR3: CSLGEMSSGANVLTF; V: TRBV20-1; J: TRBJ2-6
CDR3: CASSSTRPENANEQFF; V: TRBV28; J: TRBJ2-1
CDR3: CASSQQRYDRGNCEQFF; V: TRBV28; J: TRBJ2-1
CDR3: CATTSGREVETQYF; V: TRBV15; J: TRBJ2-5
CDR3: CASSLEADSGTRYEQYF; V: TRBV7-8; J: NA
CDR3: CASSQDLGDEAFF; V: TRBV4-3; J: TRBJ1-1
CDR3: CASSSWTSGPYNEQFF; V: TRBV27; J: TRBJ2-1
CDR3: CASSRRQGLGTDTQYF; V: TRBV19; J: TRBJ2-3
CDR3: CASSQGQGVEKLFF; V: TRBV4-3; J: TRBJ1-4
CDR3: CASSLEGAGYEQYF; V: TRBV7-2; J: TRBJ2-7
CDR3: CASSMGGGGQETQYF; V: TRBV5-1; J: TRBJ2-5
CDR3: CASSRQNWAATDTQYF; V: TRBV14; J: TRBJ2-3
CDR3: CASKVTGVNTEAFF; V: TRBV6-2/TRBV6-3; J: TRBJ1-1
CDR3: CASSWSSGSYNEQFF; V: TRBV7-9; J: TRBJ2-1
CDR3: CASSAGHGIQETQYF; V: TRBV5-4; J: TRBJ2-5
CDR3: CSARDPGQVISYEQYF; V: TRBV20-1; J: TRBJ2-7
CDR3: CASSQAPGASGYTF; V: TRBV4-3; J: TRBJ1-2
CDR3: CSVGGEVGKPQHF; V: TRBV29-1; J: TRBJ1-5
CDR3: CASSLVPQVSYGYTF; V: TRBV7-2; J: TRBJ1-2
CDR3: CASSSQGIQPQHF; V: TRBV7-2; J: TRBJ1-5
CDR3: CASSNRQGSYEQYF; V: TRBV7-2; J: TRBJ2-7